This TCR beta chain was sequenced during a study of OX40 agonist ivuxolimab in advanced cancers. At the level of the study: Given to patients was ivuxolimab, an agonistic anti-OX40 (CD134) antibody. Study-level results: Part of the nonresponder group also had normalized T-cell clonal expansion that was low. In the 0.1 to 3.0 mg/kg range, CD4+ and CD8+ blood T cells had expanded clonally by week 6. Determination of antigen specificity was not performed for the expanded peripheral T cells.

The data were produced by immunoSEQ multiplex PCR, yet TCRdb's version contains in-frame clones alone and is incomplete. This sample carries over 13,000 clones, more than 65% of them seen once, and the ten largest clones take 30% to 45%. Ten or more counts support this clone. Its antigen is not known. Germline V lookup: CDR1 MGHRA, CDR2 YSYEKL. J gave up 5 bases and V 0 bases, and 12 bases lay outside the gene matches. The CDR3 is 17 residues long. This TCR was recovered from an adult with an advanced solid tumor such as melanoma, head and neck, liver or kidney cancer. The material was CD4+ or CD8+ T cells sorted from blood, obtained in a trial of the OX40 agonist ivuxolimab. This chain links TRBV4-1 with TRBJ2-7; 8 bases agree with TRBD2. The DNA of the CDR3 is TGCGCCAGCAGCCAAGATTTACCGGGAGGGCCACAGGACGAGCAGTACTTC. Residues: CASSQDLPGGPQDEQYF.